The clone carrying this TCR beta chain was found a few times. The antigen remains unidentified. Between the trimmed V and J ends, which lost 1 base and 1 base, there was a span of 4 bases. The germline CDR1 and CDR2 sequences are PRHDT and FYEKMQ (reference sequence). This CDR3 region has 13 residues. TCR alpha and TCR beta cDNA libraries with sample barcodes and UMIs came from 5'RACE using constant-segment primers. TCRdb analysed the 5' RACE reads with MiXCR anew, one entry per CDR3 protein. This sample has 250,000 to 400,000 distinct CDR3 sequences, with around 15% found just once. These data originate in a study of T-cell memory formation after mild COVID-19. Study in general: TCR clustering was largely donor specific. Regarding the study as a whole: Some clones that responded were present in memory (sampled pre-infection), which suggests cross-reactive memory joined.

Input material: PBMCs or a T cell subset sorted from them (not recorded which). The chain employs TRBV13 and TRBJ2-5; D is ambiguous. The TCR sequence derives from a man aged 18 to 29 who had mild COVID-19 (a few samples of this study predate the infection). Cell type and time point are not known. CDR3 DNA sequence: TGTGCCAGCAGCTTAGTTTCCCAAGAGACCCAGTACTTC. It is translated as CASSLVSQETQYF.